Presented here are 22 T cell receptor beta chains from one specimen sequenced in a study of shared clonotypes between healthy human individuals. Data came from immunoSEQ multiplex PCR; TCRdb stores just in-frame clones and leaves some out. The sample contains a few million clones, over 85% of which appear only once. Input material: naive CD4+ T cells from PBMCs. Stated subset: CD45RA+ positively selected. These receptors were taken from a man in his late teens or twenties in good health. Some clones in this sample may be carry-over from other donors' samples.

V usage is TRBV19 and J usage is TRBJ2-7; the D gene is possibly TRBD2 (5 bases). Trimming took 8 bases from V and 0 from J, leaving 14 bases between them. The germline CDR1 and CDR2 sequences are LNHDA and SQIVND (reference sequence). This CDR3 region has 14 residues. Here the CDR3 reads CASSDLADSYEQYF. DNA of the CDR3: TGTGCCAGTTCTGACCTAGCAGACTCCTACGAGCAGTACTTC.

The chain employs TRBV30 and TRBJ2-3; TRBD1 aligns across 7 bases. Losses at the gene ends were 3 bases for V and 2 bases for J; bases not matched to a gene: 11. The CDR3 has 16 amino acids. CDR1 is GTSNPN and CDR2 is SVGIG in the germline V gene (reference sequence). DNA of the CDR3: TGTGCCTGGAGGCCCACCAGGGACAGATCCACAGATACGCAGTATTTT. Residues: CAWRPTRDRSTDTQYF.

The chain has TRBV7-2 and TRBJ2-7; tentative D call: TRBD1 (6 bases). There are 13 residues in the CDR3. Germline lookup yields CDR1 SGHTA and CDR2 FQGNSA. V was clipped by 5 bases and J by 2 bases, with 10 bases between them. CDR3 sequence reads: CASSPDRTYEQYF. In DNA form, the CDR3 reads TGTGCCAGCAGCCCCGACAGGACCTACGAGCAGTACTTC.

This clone turned up a few times. The chain has TRBV7-2 and TRBJ1-2; D not certain. With 9 bases removed from V and 4 bases from J, the gap between germline ends came to 15 bases. CDR3 size: 13 residues. Germline CDR1 is SGHTA and CDR2 is FQGNSA. For the CDR3, the DNA is TGTGCCAGTAAGAATTCGGGCACCTATGGCTACACCTTC. Translating gives CASKNSGTYGYTF.

The chain uses TRBV7-3 and TRBJ2-3; D call uncertain. Trimming removed 4 bases from V and 4 bases from J, with 18 bases in between. Germline loops: CDR1 SGHTA, CDR2 FQGTGA. The CDR3 totals 16 residues. Here the CDR3 DNA reads TGTGCCAGCAGCTCTAACGACTGGGGTTCTGCAGATACGCAGTATTTT. Translation gives CASSSNDWGSADTQYF.

This clone was counted a single time. The rearrangement joins TRBV5-3 to TRBJ2-7; 10 positions match TRBD2. TRBV5-3 qualifies as an ORF whose function is uncertain. Trimming took 4 bases from V and 1 from J; bases not matched to a gene: 14. CDR3 length equals 18 residues. CDR3 sequence reads: CARSPEAVGTSDSYEQYF. The CDR3, as DNA: TGTGCCAGAAGCCCGGAGGCGGTTGGGACTAGCGATTCCTACGAGCAGTACTTC.

The CDR3 is CASSEYQRDTQYF. The CDR3 DNA follows: TGTGCCAGCAGTGAATATCAACGAGATACGCAGTATTTT. V gene TRBV25-1 combines with J gene TRBJ2-3; D is undetermined. With 0 bases removed from V and 5 bases from J, the gap between germline ends came to 6 bases. Per germline, CDR1 MGHDK and CDR2 SYGVNS. This CDR3 has 13 amino acids. Full variable domain (missing parts from reference TRBV25-1 and TRBJ2-3): EADIYQTPRYLVIGTGKKITLECSQTMGHDKMYWYQQDPGMELHLIHYSYGVNSTEKGDLSSESTVSRIRTEHFPLTLESARPSHTSQYLCASSEYQRDTQYFGPGTRLTVL.

J is TRBJ1-4 and V is TRBV6-5, with D possibly being TRBD1 (6 bases). V dropped 2 bases and J dropped 2 bases, with 9 bases sitting between them. Germline V lookup: CDR1 MNHEY, CDR2 SVGAGI. This CDR3 region has 15 residues. The DNA of the CDR3 is TGTGCCAGCAGTTACAGGGGGGGGACTAATGAAAAACTGTTTTTT. It codes for CASSYRGGTNEKLFF.

This sequence joins TRBV11-1 and TRBJ1-5; D remains unclear. The CDR3 totals 17 residues. V was shortened by 6 bases and J by 0 bases, with 18 bases between the two germline ends. Germline V lookup: CDR1 SGHAT, CDR2 FQDESV (reference sequence). In DNA form, the CDR3 reads TGTGCCAGCAGTCCGTTGCTCCTACCTTATAGCAATCAGCCCCAGCATTTT. Protein product: CASSPLLLPYSNQPQHF.

This clone was observed a single time. V gene TRBV5-4 combines with J gene TRBJ2-7; tentatively, D is TRBD2 (6 bases). The V end was cut by 2 bases, the J end by 2 bases, with 11 bases between. Germline loops: CDR1 SGHNT, CDR2 YYREEE (reference sequence). The CDR3 has 14 amino acids. The CDR3 loop is CASSFGGGTYEQYF. CDR3 nucleotides: TGTGCCAGCAGCTTTGGGGGAGGTACCTACGAGCAGTACTTC.

V usage is TRBV25-1 and J usage is TRBJ1-3, with a tentative D call TRBD1 (5 bases). CDR3 length: 15 amino acids. Germline V gene lookup returns CDR1 MGHDK and CDR2 SYGVNS. The V end was cut by 4 bases, the J end by 2 bases, with 12 bases between. CDR3 region: CASSAPGGAGNTIYF. DNA of the CDR3: TGTGCCAGCAGTGCCCCGGGGGGAGCTGGAAACACCATATATTTT.

The genes are TRBV18 and TRBJ2-7, with D perhaps matching TRBD2 (5 bases). V was clipped by 6 bases and J by 4 bases, with 16 bases between them. CDR3 length: 14 amino acids. Germline CDR1 reads KGHSH; CDR2 reads LQKENI. The CDR3: CASSYTRTYYEQYF. The CDR3 DNA sequence: TGTGCCAGCTCCTACACACGGACTTATTACGAGCAGTACTTC.

Details on this clone: Other DNA sequences in the same sample also yield this CDR3. The rearrangement joins TRBV7-2 to TRBJ2-5; D unclear. Germline CDR1 SGHTA, CDR2 FQGNSA. The V end was cut by 4 bases, the J end by 5 bases, with 11 bases between. The CDR3 spans 13 residues. CDR3 nucleotide sequence: TGTGCCAGCAGCTCGGGCCTGAGGGAGACCCAGTACTTC. It yields the protein CASSSGLRETQYF.

Worth noting for this clone: Distinct nucleotide sequences in the sample also encode this CDR3. This sequence joins TRBV5-1 and TRBJ2-3; D remains ambiguous. With 0 bases removed from V and 4 bases from J, the gap between germline ends came to 9 bases. The germline CDR1 and CDR2 sequences are SGHRS and YFSETQ. The CDR3 contains 14 residues. The CDR3 region is CASSLGGSPDTQYF. Written as DNA, the CDR3 is TGCGCCAGCAGCTTGGGTGGCTCTCCAGATACGCAGTATTTT.

This clone came up once. CDR3 loop: CASRSTVESGYTF. Here the CDR3 DNA reads TGTGCCAGCAGGTCGACAGTGGAGAGTGGCTACACCTTC. V is TRBV7-9 and J is TRBJ1-2; possible D gene TRBD1, 5 bases. Trimming cost V 6 bases and J 7 bases, with 15 bases left between them. The germline V gene encodes CDR1 SEHNR and CDR2 FQNEAQ (reference sequence). The CDR3 is 13 residues long.

V gene TRBV7-2 combines with J gene TRBJ1-2; D is perhaps TRBD1 (5 bases). V dropped 5 bases and J dropped 3 bases, with 16 bases sitting between them. CDR3 length: 15 amino acids. Germline loops: CDR1 SGHTA, CDR2 FQGNSA. CDR3 sequence reads: CASSQTVGRDYGYTF. CDR3 sequence (DNA): TGTGCCAGCAGCCAGACCGTGGGCAGGGACTATGGCTACACCTTC. Variable domain in full (rest from reference TRBV7-2 and TRBJ1-2): GAGVSQSPSNKVTEKGKDVELRCDPISGHTALYWYRQSLGQGLEFLIYFQGNSAPDKSGLPSDRFSAERTGGSVSTLTIQRTQQEDSAVYLCASSQTVGRDYGYTFGSGTRLTVV.

The rearrangement links TRBV28 to TRBJ2-4, with 7 positions matching TRBD1. Germline CDR1 is MDHEN and CDR2 is SYDVKM. The ends lost 8 bases at V and 7 bases at J; junction bases unmatched: 14. This CDR3 spans 15 amino acids. DNA for the CDR3: TGTGCCAGCCTGAGAGGAACAGGGGATGGGAACATTCAGTACTTC. This encodes CASLRGTGDGNIQYF.

J is TRBJ2-3 and V is TRBV5-4; 7 bases agree with TRBD2. V gave up 6 bases and J gave up 3 bases; unmatched junction bases: 13. Germline V gene sequence: CDR1 SGHNT, CDR2 YYREEE (reference sequence). The CDR3 consists of 16 residues. The DNA for the CDR3 is TGTGCCAGCACCAGAAGCGGGGCCGCACGGACAGATACGCAGTATTTT. Its translation: CASTRSGAARTDTQYF.

V and J are TRBV28 and TRBJ1-1, with 7 bases matching TRBD1. The length of the CDR3 is 14 residues. The germline V gene encodes CDR1 MDHEN and CDR2 SYDVKM. The V and J ends lost 6 bases and 2 bases, in that order; junction bases with no gene match: 6. This chain's CDR3 is CASRPGQYNTEAFF. CDR3 nucleotides: TGTGCCAGCAGACCGGGACAGTACAACACTGAAGCTTTCTTT.

This chain uses TRBV7-8 with TRBJ1-1; TRBD1 matches 7 bases. This CDR3 is built from 17 residues. V lost 0 bases to trimming and J lost 4 bases; unmatched junction nucleotides: 11. The germline CDR1 and CDR2 sequences are SGHVS and FQNEAQ. The CDR3 DNA reads as TGTGCCAGCAGCTTAGCAGGGGGCGGGGGATGGGCCACTGAAGCTTTCTTT. This codes for CASSLAGGGGWATEAFF.

The gene calls are TRBV14 and TRBJ1-1, with a weak D call TRBD1 (6 bases). The V and J ends lost 4 bases and 2 bases respectively, with 11 bases between them. This CDR3 contains 14 residues. Germline CDR1 is SGHDN and CDR2 is FVKESK. The CDR3 is CASSPRGANTEAFF. The CDR3 bases are TGTGCCAGCAGCCCGAGGGGGGCCAACACTGAAGCTTTCTTT.

V usage is TRBV19 and J usage is TRBJ2-1, with D perhaps matching TRBD1 (6 bases). The V end lost 8 bases, the J end lost 2 bases, and 16 bases lay between the germline ends. CDR3 size: 15 residues. Germline CDR1 is LNHDA and CDR2 is SQIVND (reference sequence). CDR3 DNA: TGTGCCAGTTCGAGGGGGTCTCGGGCCTACAATGAGCAGTTCTTC. Its protein product is CASSRGSRAYNEQFF.